A selection of T cell receptor beta chains follows, all from one sample in a study of CD8+CD57+ T cells in acquired aplastic anemia. In TCRdb, the reads were re-called with MiXCR into one record per CDR3 protein. The repertoire holds about 180,000 distinct CDR3 sequences, roughly 63% seen once, with approximately 42% in the top ten. The sample consisted of sorted CD4+, CD8+, or CD8+CD57+ T cells (not recorded which) from PBMCs. The receptors originated from a human donor with aplastic anemia. Each CDR3 is given with its conserved first and last residue. D genes are given only for firm matches. The listing skips clone size in some rows; elsewhere it reads once, few, many or a size class.

j_call	clone_size	v_call	d_call	cdr3_aa	cdr3_nt
TRBJ2-7	.	TRBV19	TRBD1	CASSIGQGRYEQYF	TGTGCCAGTAGTATAGGACAGGGGAGGTACGAGCAGTACTTC
TRBJ2-3	.	TRBV24-1	.	CATSDSGRSKYF	TGTGCCACCAGTGATTCGGGGCGGTCCAAGTATTTT
TRBJ1-4	.	TRBV2	.	CASTFRANEKLFF	TGTGCCAGCACGTTCAGAGCTAATGAAAAACTGTTTTTT
TRBJ2-1	many	TRBV12-3/TRBV12-4	.	CASSSRTLLNYNEQFF	TGTGCCAGCAGTTCCCGGACATTGTTAAACTACAATGAGCAGTTCTTC
TRBJ2-1	once	TRBV19	.	CAISQRSSRGAADEQFF	TGTGCCATCTCCCAGAGGTCTAGCAGGGGGGCCGCGGATGAGCAGTTCTTC
TRBJ2-1	.	TRBV15	.	CATSSTMDKAYNEQFF	TGTGCCACCAGCAGCACCATGGACAAGGCCTACAATGAGCAGTTCTTC
TRBJ2-3	.	TRBV29-1	.	CSVGLGASTDTQYF	TGCAGCGTTGGTCTGGGGGCTAGCACAGATACGCAGTATTTT
TRBJ1-2	.	TRBV19	.	CASSPLGSYGYTF	TGTGCCAGCAGCCCTCTGGGCAGCTATGGCTACACCTTC
TRBJ2-1	.	TRBV14	TRBD2	CASSLSSGLAGYNEQFF	TGTGCCAGCAGCCTTAGCTCGGGACTAGCGGGGTACAATGAGCAGTTCTTC
TRBJ2-5	.	TRBV5-4	TRBD2	CASSSWASGTRQETQYF	TGTGCCAGCAGCTCCTGGGCTAGCGGGACCCGCCAAGAGACCCAGTACTTC
TRBJ2-1	.	TRBV20-1	TRBD1	CSATGQGNEQFF	TGCAGTGCCACGGGACAGGGAAATGAGCAGTTCTTC
TRBJ2-5	.	TRBV20-1	.	CSASQKKETQYF	TGCAGTGCTAGTCAGAAAAAAGAGACCCAGTACTTC
TRBJ1-1	.	TRBV7-9	.	CASSLGGEAIF	TGTGCCAGCAGCTTAGGGGGTGAAGCTATCTTT
TRBJ2-4	many	TRBV2	TRBD2	CASSGGGVAKNIQYF	TGTGCCAGCTCTGGCGGGGGGGTCGCCAAAAACATTCAGTACTTC
TRBJ2-1	many	TRBV2	.	CASKLPGPRTPYNEQFF	TGTGCCAGCAAACTTCCGGGTCCCCGGACGCCCTACAATGAGCAGTTCTTC
TRBJ2-1	many	TRBV5-4	TRBD2	CASSVGTSGPSYNEQFF	TGTGCCAGCAGCGTCGGGACTAGCGGCCCCTCCTACAATGAGCAGTTCTTC
TRBJ1-4	.	TRBV19	.	CASKAWKPDEKLFF	TGTGCCAGTAAAGCATGGAAACCGGATGAAAAACTGTTTTTT
TRBJ1-1	many	TRBV5-6	.	CASSVTPMNTEAFF	TGTGCCAGCAGCGTGACACCCATGAACACTGAAGCTTTCTTT
TRBJ2-3	.	TRBV7-8	.	CASSFSGNAYNEQYF	TGTGCCAGCAGCTTCTCGGGGAATGCCTACAATGAGCAGTATTTT
TRBJ1-2	.	TRBV12-3/TRBV12-4	TRBD1	CASSSWDRVANYGYTF	TGTGCCAGCAGTTCGTGGGACAGGGTGGCTAACTATGGCTACACCTTC
TRBJ1-5	.	TRBV20-1	.	CSARDAGMGQPQHF	TGCAGTGCTAGAGATGCAGGTATGGGTCAGCCCCAGCATTTT
TRBJ1-6	.	TRBV9	.	CASSVEGPNSPLHF	TGTGCCAGCAGCGTAGAGGGGCCCAATTCACCCCTCCACTTT
TRBJ1-5	.	TRBV12-3/TRBV12-4	TRBD1	CAAGQGEGQPQHF	TGTGCCGCTGGTCAGGGGGAGGGTCAGCCCCAGCATTTT
TRBJ2-3	.	TRBV7-2	TRBD2	CASSLFGVGGGTDTQYF	TGTGCCAGCAGCCTCTTCGGGGTGGGGGGAGGGACAGATACGCAGTATTTT
TRBJ2-7	.	TRBV20-1	.	CSAPLSTRGPEQYF	TGCAGTGCTCCGTTGTCGACCCGTGGACCAGAGCAGTACTTC
TRBJ2-3	.	TRBV20-1	.	CSASSLNPGLTSTDTQYF	TGCAGTGCCAGCAGCCTTAATCCGGGACTTACTAGCACAGATACGCAGTATTTT
TRBJ2-1	few	TRBV19	.	CASSIVGYEQFF	TGTGCCAGTAGTATAGTCGGGTATGAGCAGTTCTTC
TRBJ1-2	.	TRBV7-9	TRBD1	CGSSLDRDYGYTF	TGTGGGAGCAGCTTAGACAGGGACTATGGCTACACCTTC
TRBJ1-4	.	TRBV7-2	TRBD1	CASSSLTGGLEKLFF	TGTGCCAGCAGCTCGCTAACAGGGGGACTTGAAAAACTGTTTTTT
TRBJ1-1	many	TRBV19	.	CASSQSLATEAFF	TGTGCCAGTAGTCAATCCTTGGCCACTGAAGCTTTCTTT
TRBJ2-7	many	TRBV11-3	TRBD1	CASSSPDRGRTYEQYF	TGTGCCAGCAGCTCCCCGGACAGGGGGCGAACCTACGAGCAGTACTTC
TRBJ2-7	once	TRBV2	.	CASRGGTYEQYF	TGTGCCAGCAGAGGAGGAACCTACGAGCAGTACTTC
TRBJ2-3	.	TRBV2	.	CASWVWGTDTQYF	TGTGCCAGCTGGGTATGGGGTACAGATACGCAGTATTTT
TRBJ1-5	.	TRBV10-3	.	CASSPLNHPQHF	TGTGCCAGCAGTCCTCTAAATCATCCCCAGCATTTT
TRBJ2-1	many	TRBV30	TRBD1	CAWSVDRSNEQFF	TGTGCCTGGAGTGTGGACAGGTCTAATGAGCAGTTCTTC
TRBJ2-1	many	TRBV4-1	TRBD1	CASAQTGQGMNEQFF	TGCGCCAGCGCACAGACGGGACAGGGGATGAATGAGCAGTTCTTC
TRBJ2-3	.	TRBV5-4	.	CASSLDGQPTDTQFF	TGTGCCAGCAGCTTAGACGGACAGCCCACAGATACGCAGTTTTTT
TRBJ1-6	.	TRBV7-2	.	CASSIRRSNSPLHF	TGTGCCAGCAGCATACGGAGGTCCAATTCACCCCTCCACTTT